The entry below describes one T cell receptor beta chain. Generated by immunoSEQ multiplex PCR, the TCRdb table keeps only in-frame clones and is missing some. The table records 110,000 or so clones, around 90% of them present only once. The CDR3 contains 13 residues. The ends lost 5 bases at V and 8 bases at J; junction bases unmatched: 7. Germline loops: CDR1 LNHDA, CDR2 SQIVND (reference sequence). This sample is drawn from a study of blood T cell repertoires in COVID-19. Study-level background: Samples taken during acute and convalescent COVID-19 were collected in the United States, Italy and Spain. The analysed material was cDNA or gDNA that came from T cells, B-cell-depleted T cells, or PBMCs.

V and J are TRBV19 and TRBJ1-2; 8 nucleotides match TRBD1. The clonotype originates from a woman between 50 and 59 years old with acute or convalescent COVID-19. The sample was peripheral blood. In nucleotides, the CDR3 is TGTGCCAGTAGTGCGGACAGGGTGAGCGGCTACACCTTC. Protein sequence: CASSADRVSGYTF. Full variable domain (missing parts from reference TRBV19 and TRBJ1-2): DGGITQSPKYLFRKEGQNVTLSCEQNLNHDAMYWYRQDPGQGLRLIYYSQIVNDFQKGDIAEGYSVSREKKESFPLTVTSAQKNPTAFYLCASSADRVSGYTFGSGTRLTVV.